One sample yielded the 20 T cell receptor beta chains listed below, sequenced in a study of blood T cell repertoires in COVID-19. TCRdb's copy holds only in-frame clones and misses some; the assay was immunoSEQ multiplex PCR. The sample shows under 250,000 clones, around 84% of them seen only once. Input material: peripheral blood. These receptors were taken from a man in his forties or fifties with COVID-19, enrolled during active disease.

The chain is built from TRBV11-2 and TRBJ2-5, with 7 bases identical to TRBD1. Germline V CDR1 and CDR2: SGHAT, FQNNGV. V was clipped by 5 bases and J by 9 bases; unmatched bases: 12. This CDR3 contains 14 residues. The CDR3 here is CASSQGGSGGSQYF. CDR3 nucleotide sequence: TGTGCCAGCAGCCAAGGGGGCAGTGGTGGGTCCCAGTACTTC.

The rearrangement joins TRBV7-8 to TRBJ1-5, with 8 bases fitting TRBD1. CDR1 and CDR2 (germline): SGHVS, FQNEAQ. The trim removed 5 bases at V and 4 bases at J, leaving 7 bases unmatched. The CDR3 spans 15 residues. The CDR3 loop reads CASSPGQGANQPQHF. CDR3 DNA: TGTGCCAGCAGCCCAGGTCAGGGGGCAAATCAGCCCCAGCATTTT. Full variable domain (outside the CDR3, taken from reference TRBV7-8 and TRBJ1-5): GAGVSQSPRYKVAKRGQDVALRCDPISGHVSLFWYQQALGQGPEFLTYFQNEAQLDKSGLPSDRFFAERPEGSVSTLKIQRTQQEDSAVYLCASSPGQGANQPQHFGDGTRLSIL.

The chain joins TRBV19 to TRBJ2-3; D ambiguous. The CDR3 extends over 15 amino acids. Trimming removed 0 bases at V and 0 bases at J, with 7 bases between. Germline V lookup: CDR1 LNHDA, CDR2 SQIVND (reference sequence). CDR3 amino acids: CASSIDIGSTDTQYF. For the CDR3, the DNA is TGTGCCAGTAGTATAGATATTGGCAGCACAGATACGCAGTATTTT.

The V and J genes are TRBV4-1 and TRBJ2-1, with D possibly being TRBD2 (5 bases). This CDR3 contains 13 residues. Germline V gene lookup returns CDR1 MGHRA and CDR2 YSYEKL. V was shortened by 2 bases and J by 12 bases, with 14 bases between the two germline ends. CDR3 loop: CASSQPSSFPQFF. CDR3 nucleotide sequence: TGCGCCAGCAGCCAACCCTCTAGCTTCCCGCAGTTCTTC.

The V gene is TRBV11-2, the J gene TRBJ1-2; 11 positions agree with TRBD1. The J segment lost 4 bases and the V segment lost 5 bases, leaving 12 bases of the junction unmatched. The CDR3 contains 17 residues. Germline V gives CDR1 SGHAT, CDR2 FQNNGV. CDR3 protein: CASSPGTGGLSSYGYTF. CDR3 coding DNA: TGTGCCAGCAGCCCTGGGACAGGGGGACTATCTAGCTATGGCTACACCTTC.

The V gene is TRBV11-2, the J gene TRBJ2-2; D is uncertain. The CDR3 extends over 13 amino acids. With 0 bases removed from V and 8 bases from J, the gap between germline ends came to 7 bases. Germline-derived CDR1 and CDR2 are SGHAT and FQNNGV. CDR3 sequence reads: CASSLEKLGELFF. CDR3 DNA: TGTGCCAGCAGCTTAGAGAAGCTAGGGGAGCTGTTTTTT.

J is TRBJ2-7 and V is TRBV5-1; 11 bases fit TRBD2. The length of the CDR3 is 15 residues. Germline values: CDR1 SGHRS, CDR2 YFSETQ. V shed 0 bases and J 7 bases; nucleotides not matched to a gene: 6. The CDR3 sequence is CASSLGLAGLEEQYF. In DNA, the CDR3 is TGCGCCAGCAGCTTGGGACTAGCGGGACTGGAGGAGCAGTACTTC. The full variable domain, rest sourced from reference TRBV5-1 and TRBJ2-7, is KAGVTQTPRYLIKTRGQQVTLSCSPISGHRSVSWYQQTPGQGLQFLFEYFSETQRNKGNFPGRFSGRQFSNSRSEMNVSTLELGDSALYLCASSLGLAGLEEQYFGPGTRLTVT.

This sequence joins TRBV9 and TRBJ1-1; 7 nucleotides align to TRBD1. Unmatched junction bases numbered 10, after V lost 0 bases and J lost 2 bases. CDR3 length equals 17 residues. The V gene's germline CDR1 is SGDLS and CDR2 YYNGEE. The CDR3 region has the DNA TGTGCCAGCAGCGTAGGGAGTCAGACAGGGTTTAACACTGAAGCTTTCTTT. Its protein is CASSVGSQTGFNTEAFF.

This sequence joins TRBV3-1 (or the pseudogene TRBV3-2) and TRBJ1-2; D is perhaps TRBD1 (5 bases). V dropped 0 bases and J dropped 8 bases, with 7 bases sitting between them. The CDR3 length is 12 residues. Germline lookup yields CDR1 LGHDT and CDR2 YNNKEL (reference sequence). The CDR3 DNA follows: TGTGCCAGCAGCCAAGACAGACAGGGCTACACCTTC. This sequence encodes CASSQDRQGYTF.

The chain employs TRBV7-6 and TRBJ2-2; D not certain. The V and J ends lost 4 bases and 6 bases respectively, with 6 bases between them. This CDR3 region has 12 residues. Looked up from germline, CDR1 is SGHVS and CDR2 is FNYEAQ. CDR3 nucleotide sequence: TGTGCCAGCAGCTCAATCCCCGGGGAGCTGTTTTTT. This sequence encodes CASSSIPGELFF.

The chain joins TRBV5-1 to TRBJ1-4; 8 nucleotides agree with TRBD1. This CDR3 region has 18 residues. Germline trimming cut 0 bases from V and 0 bases from J; bases unmatched to any gene: 7. Looked up from germline, CDR1 is SGHRS and CDR2 is YFSETQ. CDR3 bases: TGCGCCAGCAGCTTGGCCGGGCAGGGGGCAGCAACTAATGAAAAACTGTTTTTT. This gives the protein CASSLAGQGAATNEKLFF.

In this sample, this clone turned up once. The rearrangement joins TRBV5-1 to TRBJ2-1; D is ambiguous. The CDR3 is 12 amino acids. CDR1 and CDR2 (germline): SGHRS, YFSETQ. V lost 4 bases and J 3 bases, leaving 5 bases between the germline ends. CDR3 nucleotides: TGCGCCAGCAGCCTAAACTACAATGAGCAGTTCTTC. This encodes CASSLNYNEQFF.

This chain links TRBV5-4 with TRBJ1-6, with 10 bases fitting TRBD1. With V trimmed by 6 bases and J by 0 bases, 9 bases remained unmatched. There are 18 residues in the CDR3. CDR1 is SGHNT and CDR2 is YYREEE in the germline V gene (reference sequence). The CDR3 reads CASTPGTGASSYNSPLHF. The CDR3, as DNA: TGTGCCAGCACCCCTGGGACAGGGGCCAGCTCCTATAATTCACCCCTCCACTTT.

V usage is TRBV7-3 and J usage is TRBJ2-5, with D maybe TRBD2 (6 bases). Trimming removed 4 bases from V and 2 bases from J, with 8 bases in between. Looked up from germline, CDR1 is SGHTA and CDR2 is FQGTGA. The CDR3 is made up of 13 amino acids. CDR3 in amino acids: CASSSGLQETQYF. The CDR3 DNA is TGTGCCAGCAGCTCGGGACTGCAAGAGACCCAGTACTTC.

The rearrangement links TRBV5-6 to TRBJ2-1; TRBD2 matches 9 bases. The CDR3 runs to 15 residues. Germline V CDR1 and CDR2: SGHDT, YYEEEE. V shed 1 base and J 5 bases; nucleotides not matched to a gene: 4. The CDR3 region is CASSLRSSGNNEQFF. The CDR3 DNA sequence: TGTGCCAGCAGCTTGAGGTCTAGCGGGAACAATGAGCAGTTCTTC.

This clone was counted a single time. Distinct nucleotide sequences in the sample also encode this CDR3. V and J are TRBV9 and TRBJ2-1; 8 bases are shared with TRBD2. Germline CDR1 SGDLS, CDR2 YYNGEE. This CDR3 is 16 amino acids long. J was trimmed by 0 bases and V by 0 bases; bases with no gene match: 2. In DNA, the CDR3 is TGTGCCAGCAGCGTAGAAGCGGGGGTCTCCTACAATGAGCAGTTCTTC. Translation gives CASSVEAGVSYNEQFF.

This sequence joins TRBV13 and TRBJ2-2; TRBD2 matches 11 bases. CDR3 length: 18 residues. Germline-derived CDR1 and CDR2 are PRHDT and FYEKMQ (reference sequence). Trimming took 5 bases from V and 1 from J; bases not matched to a gene: 9. For the CDR3, the DNA is TGTGCCAGCAGCCTATGGGGACTAGCGGAAAAGAACACCGGGGAGCTGTTTTTT. Translated: CASSLWGLAEKNTGELFF.

The rearrangement joins TRBV7-9 to TRBJ2-1; 7 positions agree with TRBD1. CDR3 length: 15 amino acids. V was pared by 4 bases and J by 0 bases, with 3 bases of the junction left unmatched. Germline V lookup: CDR1 SEHNR, CDR2 FQNEAQ (reference sequence). The CDR3 loop is CASSYEGASYNEQFF. The DNA of the CDR3 is TGTGCCAGCAGCTACGAGGGGGCCTCCTACAATGAGCAGTTCTTC.

The chain couples TRBV7-9 to TRBJ2-7; 9 positions agree with TRBD1. The CDR3 covers 14 residues. V lost 2 bases to trimming and J lost 6 bases; unmatched junction nucleotides: 5. Germline CDR1 reads SEHNR; CDR2 reads FQNEAQ (reference sequence). The chain's CDR3 is CASSLPGTGSEQYF. The CDR3 DNA is TGTGCCAGCAGCTTACCAGGGACAGGGTCCGAGCAGTACTTC.

The V and J genes are TRBV6-5 and TRBJ1-4, with D tentatively TRBD1 (6 bases). The CDR3 consists of 14 residues. Germline V CDR1 and CDR2: MNHEY, SVGAGI. V was cut by 8 bases and J by 4 bases, with 14 bases left in between. Here the CDR3 DNA reads TGTGCCAGCGGATCCGGGACAAGTAATGAAAAACTGTTTTTT. Protein sequence: CASGSGTSNEKLFF.